Below are 27 T cell receptor beta chains sequenced from a single sample in a study of T cells in Graves' hyperthyroidism and ophthalmopathy (dated by TCRdb to between 2018 and 2021). Library preparation was by multiplex PCR. Sequenced on an Illumina HiSeq 2000. The TCR beta CDR3 regions were amplified from RNA transcripts. The TCR CDR3 was subjected to a first round of RT-PCR using the HTBI primer set and the Qiagen OneStep RT-PCR kit. TCRdb took the public reads, trimmed them with fastp at Q25, ran MiXCR for clone calling and kept in-frame beta chains. Every entry covers one CDR3 protein and lists the most common genes and DNA from its rows. The sample contains roughly 710,000 distinct CDR3 sequences, approximately 40% of them found a single time. The ten most abundant clones make up roughly 30% of the sample. The material sequenced was blood. These receptors all come from a woman in her thirties or forties with Graves' hyperthyroidism.

This clonotype showed up just a few times. The V call is TRBV7-8, the J call TRBJ2-1; D is undetermined. The V gene's germline CDR1 is SGHVS and CDR2 FQNEAQ. V was pared by 6 bases and J by 1 base, with 7 bases between. The CDR3 extends over 13 amino acids. In DNA, the CDR3 is TGTGCCAGCAGTTTCCGATCCTACAATGAGCAGTTCTTC. Amino acid sequence: CASSFRSYNEQFF.

The J gene is TRBJ2-7, the V gene TRBV11-1, with 11 bases aligning to TRBD1. TRBJ2-1 matches the DNA end more closely, so the J call is doubtful. This CDR3 has 14 residues. In germline, CDR1 is SGHAT, CDR2 FQDESV (reference sequence). CDR3 coding DNA: TGTGCCAGCAGCTTCGGGACAGGGGGCAATGAGCAGTTCTTC. Translation: CASSFGTGGNEQFF.

CDR3 nucleotide sequence: TGCGCCAGCAGTTTCGGGGGGACCCAGTACTTC. Translating it yields CASSFGGTQYF. The chain carries TRBV5-1 and TRBJ2-5; maybe TRBD2 (6 bases). V gave up 5 bases and J gave up 7 bases, with 9 bases separating them. Looked up from germline, CDR1 is SGHRS and CDR2 is YFSETQ. CDR3 size: 11 residues.

The V and J genes are TRBV2 and TRBJ2-3; TRBD2 might be the D (5 bases). Germline V gene lookup returns CDR1 SNHLY and CDR2 FYNNEI. Trimming left V 7 bases short and J 5 bases short, with 13 bases between. This CDR3 region has 13 residues. CDR3 sequence: CASMSPAGDTQYF. CDR3 sequence (DNA): TGTGCCAGCATGAGCCCCGCGGGAGATACGCAGTATTTT.

This clonotype was picked up a small number of times. The J gene is TRBJ1-2, the V gene TRBV6-5; D is unresolved. CDR1 MNHEY and CDR2 SVGAGI come from the germline V gene. V was cut by 2 bases and J by 8 bases, with 15 bases left in between. There are 14 residues in the CDR3. As DNA, the CDR3 is TGTGCCAGCAGTTACGTCAGGAGTCTCGGGGGCTACACCTTC. Translation: CASSYVRSLGGYTF.

V and J are TRBV7-9 and TRBJ1-2, with D perhaps matching TRBD1 (6 bases). The CDR3 covers 14 residues. Germline V gene data show CDR1 as SEHNR and CDR2 as FQNEAQ (reference sequence). The V and J ends lost 6 bases and 8 bases respectively, with 19 bases between them. CDR3 sequence reads: CASSHTGYSIGYTF. CDR3 sequence (DNA): TGTGCCAGCAGTCACACAGGGTACAGTATAGGCTACACCTTC.

Points on this clonotype: A much larger clonotype is one base distant, so this may be a read error. The chain is built from TRBV7-2 and TRBJ2-7, with 8 bases matching TRBD1. V was pared by 6 bases and J by 3 bases, with 10 bases of the junction left unmatched. Looked up from germline, CDR1 is SGHTA and CDR2 is FQGNSA. This CDR3 has 15 amino acids. CDR3 in amino acids: CASRLMTGDFYEQYF. The CDR3, as DNA: TGTGCCAGCAGGCTTATGACAGGGGACTTCTACGAGCAGTACTTC.

This clonotype was observed a few times. This chain connects TRBV6-5 to TRBJ2-7, with a possible D match to TRBD1 (6 bases). V was trimmed by 5 bases and J by 4 bases, leaving 21 bases between them. This CDR3 spans 16 amino acids. The germline V gene has CDR1 MNHEY and CDR2 SVGAGI. In DNA, the CDR3 is TGTGCCAGCAGTGAAGTGTCCCTGGCAGGGGCGTACGAGCAGTACTTC. Translating gives CASSEVSLAGAYEQYF.

Of note for this clonotype: Sequence at one end of the junction differs from germline and may be a read error. The rearrangement joins TRBV7-9 to TRBJ1-4; 9 nucleotides align to TRBD1. The germline V gene has CDR1 SEHNR and CDR2 FQNEAQ (reference sequence). The CDR3 is 15 residues long. CDR3 protein: CASSPRGTGWEKLLF. CDR3 in DNA: TGTGCCAGCAGCCCCCGGGGGACAGGGTGGGAAAAACTGCTTTTT.

The V call is TRBV7-9, the J call TRBJ1-3, with 9 bases identical to TRBD1. J lost 0 bases, V lost 2 bases, and 11 bases had no gene match. Germline CDR1 is SEHNR and CDR2 is FQNEAQ (reference sequence). The CDR3 totals 19 residues. The CDR3 DNA reads as TGTGCCAGCAGCTTATATCGCTTGGCGGGACAGGGCTCTGGAAACACCATATATTTT. The encoded protein is CASSLYRLAGQGSGNTIYF.

This clonotype was seen many times. The rearrangement uses TRBV15 and TRBJ2-7, with 7 bases fitting TRBD1. The germline V gene has CDR1 LNHNV and CDR2 YYDKDF (reference sequence). This CDR3 has 15 residues. After removal of 2 bases from V and 4 bases from J, the junction contained 8 bases not matched to a gene. The CDR3 region is CATSRPQGTAYEQYF. CDR3 sequence (DNA): TGTGCCACCAGCAGACCTCAGGGGACAGCTTACGAGCAGTACTTC.

This clonotype has only a few counts. The rearrangement joins TRBV13 to TRBJ1-1; D is unclear. This CDR3 comprises 12 residues. The germline V gene encodes CDR1 PRHDT and CDR2 FYEKMQ (reference sequence). V dropped 7 bases and J dropped 2 bases, with 8 bases sitting between them. CDR3 nucleotide sequence: TGTGCCAGCAACGTTCTCAACACTGAAGCTTTCTTT. Protein sequence: CASNVLNTEAFF.

Worth noting for this clonotype: At one of its ends the junction is not consistent with the germline gene, which may arise from a read error. The V and J genes are TRBV7-2 and TRBJ1-1, with 7 bases matching TRBD1. The germline V gene encodes CDR1 SGHTA and CDR2 FQGNSA. CDR3 length equals 16 residues. CDR3 loop: CASSQERRRGLVEAFF. CDR3 in DNA: TGCGCCAGCAGCCAAGAAAGGAGGAGGGGGCTTGTTGAAGCTTTCTTT.

This clonotype was detected a few times. J is TRBJ1-3 and V is TRBV19, with D maybe TRBD1 (5 bases). This CDR3 has 14 residues. Germline loops: CDR1 LNHDA, CDR2 SQIVND (reference sequence). V was shortened by 9 bases and J by 4 bases, with 16 bases between the two germline ends. The CDR3 sequence is CASSTGTFGNTIYF. CDR3 coding DNA: TGTGCCAGCTCTACGGGGACTTTCGGAAACACCATATATTTT.

In regard to this clonotype: One junction end disagrees with the germline gene, perhaps due to a read error. The genes are TRBV10-1 and TRBJ1-3; no definite D call. Germline CDR1 is WNHNN and CDR2 is SYGVQD (reference sequence). The CDR3 extends over 14 amino acids. The CDR3 region has the DNA TGTGCCAGCAGTTTCAGGAGGGCTGGAAACACCATATATTTT. This gives the protein CASSFRRAGNTIYF.

On this clonotype itself: One base away lies a much larger clone, so this may be a sequencing read error. The gene calls are TRBV7-2 and TRBJ1-4; D unclear. Germline loops: CDR1 SGHTA, CDR2 FQGNSA. This CDR3 has 13 residues. V was clipped by 5 bases and J by 10 bases, with 14 bases between them. The CDR3 here is CASSRGGGGKLFF. The CDR3 nucleotides are TGTGCCAGCAGCCGGGGTGGCGGTGGAAAACTGTTTTTT.

In its sample, this clonotype was seen many times. V and J are TRBV7-8 and TRBJ1-5; D may be TRBD1 (5 bases). Trimming shortened V by 2 bases and J by 0 bases, and 11 bases separated the two germline ends. Germline CDR1 and CDR2: SGHVS and FQNEAQ. The CDR3 is 16 residues long. CDR3 loop: CASSLFRDHSNQPQHF. CDR3 nucleotide sequence: TGTGCCAGCAGCTTATTTAGGGACCATAGCAATCAGCCCCAGCATTTT.

At least ten counts were recorded for this clonotype. The chain combines TRBV10-2 with TRBJ2-2; 10 bases are a match to TRBD2. Germline assignment: CDR1 WSHSY and CDR2 SAAADI. J gave up 4 bases and V 2 bases, and 4 bases lay outside the gene matches. CDR3 length equals 16 residues. In DNA, the CDR3 is TGCGCCAGCAGTGAGGTTCTAGCGGGAGCCACCGGGGAGCTGTTTTTT. Its protein is CASSEVLAGATGELFF.

J is TRBJ2-2 and V is TRBV10-3, with 9 bases matching TRBD1. The trim removed 4 bases at V and 7 bases at J, leaving 7 bases unmatched. Per the germline V gene, CDR1 is ENHRY and CDR2 is SYGVKD. The CDR3 length is 15 residues. CDR3 sequence (DNA): TGTGCCATCAGTGGCACAGGGGGCGCGCACGGGGAGCTGTTTTTT. As protein: CAISGTGGAHGELFF.

Regarding this clonotype: A much larger clone differs from this one at a single base, so this may be a read error. The V gene is TRBV7-2, the J gene TRBJ1-5, with D unclear. CDR3 length: 12 amino acids. CDR1 is SGHTA and CDR2 is FQGNSA in the germline V gene. CDR3 amino acids: CASSLGYQLQHF. The CDR3 region has the DNA TGTGCCAGCAGCTTAGGGTATCAGCTCCAGCATTTT. Drawing the rest from reference TRBV7-2 and TRBJ1-5, the complete variable domain is GAGVSQSPSNKVTEKGKDVELRCDPISGHTALYWYRQSLGQGLEFLIYFQGNSAPDKSGLPSDRFSAERTGGSVSTLTIQRTQQEDSAVYLCASSLGYQLQHFGDGTRLSIL.

This chain uses TRBV29-1 with TRBJ2-5; D perhaps matches TRBD2 (6 bases). TRBJ2-7 matches the DNA end more closely, so the J call is doubtful. Germline values: CDR1 SQVTM, CDR2 ANQGSEA. This CDR3 is built from 13 residues. The CDR3 DNA is TGCAGCGTTCAAGGTGGGGGGAGCTACGAGCAGTACTTC. The encoded protein is CSVQGGGSYEQYF.

The gene calls are TRBV5-8 and TRBJ1-2; 10 nucleotides align to TRBD1. Germline V lookup: CDR1 SGHTS, CDR2 YDEGEE. The CDR3 extends over 15 amino acids. V dropped 4 bases and J dropped 5; count of bases not matched to a gene: 8. This chain's CDR3 is CASSKDRGLNYGYTF. The CDR3 DNA reads as TGTGCCAGCAGCAAAGACAGGGGGCTCAATTATGGCTACACCTTC.

This rearrangement joins TRBV4-2 to TRBJ1-1; D is perhaps TRBD1 (5 bases). Germline CDR1 LGHNA, CDR2 YNFKEQ. The CDR3 is made up of 13 amino acids. The V end was cut by 6 bases, the J end by 6 bases, with 14 bases between. In DNA form, the CDR3 reads TGTGCCAGCAGGGATCAGGGTAACTCTGAAGCTTTCTTT. Its protein is CASRDQGNSEAFF.

This clonotype was seen a few times. The rearrangement joins TRBV9 to TRBJ2-5; a possible D gene is TRBD2 (6 bases). The germline gives CDR1 SGDLS, CDR2 YYNGEE. The V end was cut by 2 bases, the J end by 5 bases, with 13 bases between. The length of the CDR3 is 14 residues. The CDR3 protein is CASSVGGNGETQYF. The CDR3 bases are TGTGCCAGCAGCGTTGGGGGGAATGGGGAGACCCAGTACTTC.

This clonotype was seen more than once but under ten times. V is TRBV6-6 and J is TRBJ2-5, with D unclear. The germline V gene has CDR1 MNHNY and CDR2 SVGAGI (reference sequence). V lost 6 bases and J lost 5, with 16 bases in between. This CDR3 has 14 residues. The CDR3 protein is CASRTTNLRETQYF. The CDR3 region has the DNA TGTGCCAGCAGGACCACTAACCTCCGGGAGACCCAGTACTTC.

The V call is TRBV28, the J call TRBJ1-5; D might be TRBD1 (5 bases). CDR1 and CDR2 (germline): MDHEN, SYDVKM. The CDR3 extends over 15 amino acids. Trimming pared 8 bases from V and 4 bases from J, leaving 18 bases between. The CDR3 loop is CASGRTGLGNQPQHF. The CDR3 DNA reads TGTGCCAGCGGCAGAACAGGCCTCGGGAATCAGCCCCAGCATTTT. The full variable domain, rest sourced from reference TRBV28 and TRBJ1-5, is DVKVTQSSRYLVKRTGEKVFLECVQDMDHENMFWYRQDPGLGLRLIYFSYDVKMKEKGDIPEGYSVSREKKERFSLILESASTNQTSMYLCASGRTGLGNQPQHFGDGTRLSIL.

This clonotype appeared many times. This chain joins TRBV20-1 and TRBJ2-5; tentative D call: TRBD1 (6 bases). V was clipped by 8 bases and J by 3 bases, with 19 bases between them. CDR3 size: 14 residues. Germline lookup yields CDR1 DFQATT and CDR2 SNEGSKA (reference sequence). CDR3: CSTRRGTAEETQYF. CDR3 in DNA: TGCAGTACCCGTAGGGGGACGGCCGAAGAGACCCAGTACTTC.